The 7 T cell receptor beta chains below come from one sample, sequenced in a study of T cell responses to AZD1222 COVID-19 vaccine. The protocol was immunoSEQ multiplex PCR, while the TCRdb copy is restricted to in-frame clones and leaves out a portion. The repertoire has some 100,000 clones, approximately 91% of them found once; the top ten carry about a sixth. The sequencing used peripheral blood, collected on day 0 of AZD1222 vaccination. All receptors come from an adult in good health.

J is TRBJ1-2 and V is TRBV5-4; 9 nucleotides match TRBD1. The J segment lost 4 bases and the V segment lost 1 base, leaving 2 bases of the junction unmatched. The germline gives CDR1 SGHNT, CDR2 YYREEE (reference sequence). The CDR3 contains 14 residues. This chain's CDR3 is CASSLQDRGYGYTF. The CDR3 nucleotides read TGTGCCAGCAGCTTGCAGGACAGGGGCTATGGCTACACCTTC. Supplemented by reference TRBV5-4 and TRBJ1-2, the full variable domain reads ETGVTQSPTHLIKTRGQQVTLRCSSQSGHNTVSWYQQALGQGPQFIFQYYREEENGRGNFPPRFSGLQFPNYSSELNVNALELDDSALYLCASSLQDRGYGYTFGSGTRLTVV.

This chain uses TRBV4-1 with TRBJ2-6; 7 nucleotides match TRBD1. J lost 0 bases, V lost 5 bases, and 7 bases had no gene match. This CDR3 has 17 residues. Germline CDR1 and CDR2: MGHRA and YSYEKL. The CDR3 reads CASSDRQGYSGANVLTF. Written as DNA, the CDR3 is TGCGCCAGCAGCGACAGACAGGGATACTCTGGGGCCAACGTCCTGACTTTC.

This chain connects TRBV5-1 to TRBJ2-6; D unresolved. Germline CDR1 reads SGHRS; CDR2 reads YFSETQ. V gave up 4 bases and J gave up 0 bases, with 20 bases separating them. This CDR3 contains 19 residues. CDR3 nucleotides: TGCGCCAGCAGCGCACCCTCGTGGTCTCCCTTCTCTGGGGCCAACGTCCTGACTTTC. Translating it yields CASSAPSWSPFSGANVLTF. The full variable domain, completed using reference TRBV5-1 and TRBJ2-6, is KAGVTQTPRYLIKTRGQQVTLSCSPISGHRSVSWYQQTPGQGLQFLFEYFSETQRNKGNFPGRFSGRQFSNSRSEMNVSTLELGDSALYLCASSAPSWSPFSGANVLTFGAGSRLTVL.

This chain links TRBV10-3 with TRBJ1-6; D remains ambiguous. The CDR3 runs 13 residues. Trimming took off 3 bases at V and 5 bases at J, with 5 bases between the two ends. Germline CDR1 reads ENHRY; CDR2 reads SYGVKD. This chain's CDR3 is CAISDLNNSPLHF. CDR3 bases: TGTGCCATCAGTGACCTAAATAATTCACCCCTCCACTTT.

The chain is built from TRBV5-1 and TRBJ2-7, with D possibly being TRBD2 (6 bases). CDR3 length equals 14 residues. Germline lookup yields CDR1 SGHRS and CDR2 YFSETQ. The V end lost 0 bases, the J end lost 0 bases, and 7 bases lay between the germline ends. Here the CDR3 DNA reads TGCGCCAGCAGCTTGGGGAGGGGCTCCTACGAGCAGTACTTC. Protein product: CASSLGRGSYEQYF.

The gene calls are TRBV6-5 and TRBJ2-7, with TRBD1 matching over 7 bases. CDR1 and CDR2 from the germline V gene are MNHEY and SVGAGI. After removal of 5 bases from V and 6 bases from J, the junction contained 1 base not matched to a gene. The CDR3 consists of 11 residues. The CDR3, as DNA: TGTGCCAGCAGTACAGGGGTCGAGCAGTACTTC. Its protein product is CASSTGVEQYF.

This clone showed up just once. The V and J genes are TRBV5-4 and TRBJ2-1; tentatively, D is TRBD1 (6 bases). CDR3 length: 17 amino acids. V gave up 0 bases and J gave up 3 bases, with 16 bases separating them. The germline V gene has CDR1 SGHNT and CDR2 YYREEE (reference sequence). The CDR3 nucleotides are TGTGCCAGCAGCTTGGATCACAGGGAGATAGGCTACAATGAGCAGTTCTTC. Translated, it gives CASSLDHREIGYNEQFF.